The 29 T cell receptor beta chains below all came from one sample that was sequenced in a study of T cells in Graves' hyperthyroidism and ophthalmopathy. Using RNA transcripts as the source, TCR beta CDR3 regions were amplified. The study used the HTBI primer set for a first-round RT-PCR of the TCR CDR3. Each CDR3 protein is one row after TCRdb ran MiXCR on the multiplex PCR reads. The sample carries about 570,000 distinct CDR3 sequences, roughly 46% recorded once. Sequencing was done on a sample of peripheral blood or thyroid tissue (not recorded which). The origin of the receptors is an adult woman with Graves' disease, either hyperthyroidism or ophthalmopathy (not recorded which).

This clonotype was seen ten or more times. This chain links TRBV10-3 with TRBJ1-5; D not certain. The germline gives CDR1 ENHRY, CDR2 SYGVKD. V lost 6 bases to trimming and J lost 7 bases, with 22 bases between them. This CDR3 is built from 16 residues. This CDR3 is CAISLKEDWCRQPQHF. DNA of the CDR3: TGTGCCATCAGCCTAAAAGAAGACTGGTGCAGGCAGCCCCAGCATTTT.

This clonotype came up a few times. CDR3 DNA: TGCAGCGTTGATGAGGGTAACACCGGGGAGCTGTTTTTT. This codes for CSVDEGNTGELFF. The chain couples TRBV29-1 to TRBJ2-2; possible D gene TRBD2, 5 bases. Per the germline V gene, CDR1 is SQVTM and CDR2 is ANQGSEA. The CDR3 is 13 amino acids. Trimming shortened V by 3 bases and J by 2 bases, and 7 bases separated the two germline ends.

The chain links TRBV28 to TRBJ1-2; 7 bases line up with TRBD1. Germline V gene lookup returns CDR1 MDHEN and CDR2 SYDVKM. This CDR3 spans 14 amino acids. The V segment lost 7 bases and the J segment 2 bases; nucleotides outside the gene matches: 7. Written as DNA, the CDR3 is TGTGCCAGCAAAACGAGGGGGCCCAACTATGGCTACACCTTC. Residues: CASKTRGPNYGYTF.

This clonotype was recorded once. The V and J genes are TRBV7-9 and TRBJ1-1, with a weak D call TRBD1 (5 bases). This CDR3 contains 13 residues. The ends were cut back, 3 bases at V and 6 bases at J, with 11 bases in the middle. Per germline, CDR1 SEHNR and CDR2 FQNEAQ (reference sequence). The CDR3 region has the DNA TGTGCCAGCAGCTTTATGGGGGGATCTGAAGCTTTCTTT. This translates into CASSFMGGSEAFF.

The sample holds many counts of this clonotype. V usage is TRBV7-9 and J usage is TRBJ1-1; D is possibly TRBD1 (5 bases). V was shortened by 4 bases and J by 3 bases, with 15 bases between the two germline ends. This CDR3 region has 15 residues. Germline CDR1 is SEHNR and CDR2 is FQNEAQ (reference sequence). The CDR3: CASSYRGSGDTEAFF. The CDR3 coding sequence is TGTGCCAGCAGCTACCGGGGGAGCGGGGACACTGAAGCTTTCTTT.

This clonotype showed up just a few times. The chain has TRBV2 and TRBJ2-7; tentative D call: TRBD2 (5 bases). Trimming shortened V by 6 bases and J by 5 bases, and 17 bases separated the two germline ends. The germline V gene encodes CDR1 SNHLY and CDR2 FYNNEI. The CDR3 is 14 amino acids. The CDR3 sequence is CASRAPKGVDEQYF. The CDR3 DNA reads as TGTGCCAGCAGAGCCCCCAAGGGAGTCGACGAGCAGTACTTC.

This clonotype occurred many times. The CDR3 nucleotides read TGTGCCAGCTCACCGTCCGGGACCGCCGGCTACGAGCAGTACTTC. It translates to CASSPSGTAGYEQYF. This chain links TRBV18 with TRBJ2-7; D is possibly TRBD1 or TRBD2 (5 bases each). In germline, CDR1 is KGHSH, CDR2 LQKENI. V lost 3 bases, J lost 3 bases, and 15 bases lay in between. CDR3 length: 15 residues.

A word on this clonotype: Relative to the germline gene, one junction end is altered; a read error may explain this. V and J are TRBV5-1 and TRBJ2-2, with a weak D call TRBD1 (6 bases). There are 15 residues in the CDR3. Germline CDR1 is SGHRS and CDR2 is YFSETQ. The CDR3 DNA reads TGCGCCATCAGCTTGGAACAGGGGAACACCGGGGAGCTGTTTTTT. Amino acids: CAISLEQGNTGELFF.

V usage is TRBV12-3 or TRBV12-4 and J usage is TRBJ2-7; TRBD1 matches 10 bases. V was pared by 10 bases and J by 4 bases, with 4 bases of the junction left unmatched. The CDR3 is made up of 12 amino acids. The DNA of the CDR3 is TGTGCCATCGGGGACAGGGGTTACGAGCAGTACTTC. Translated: CAIGDRGYEQYF.

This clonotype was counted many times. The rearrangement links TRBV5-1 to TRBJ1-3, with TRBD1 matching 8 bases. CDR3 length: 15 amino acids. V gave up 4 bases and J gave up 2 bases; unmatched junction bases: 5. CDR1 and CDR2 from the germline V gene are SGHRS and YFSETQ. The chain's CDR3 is CASSPTTGAGNTIYF. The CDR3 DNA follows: TGCGCCAGCAGCCCAACGACAGGGGCTGGAAACACCATATATTTT. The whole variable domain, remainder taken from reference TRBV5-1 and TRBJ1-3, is KAGVTQTPRYLIKTRGQQVTLSCSPISGHRSVSWYQQTPGQGLQFLFEYFSETQRNKGNFPGRFSGRQFSNSRSEMNVSTLELGDSALYLCASSPTTGAGNTIYFGEGSWLTVV.

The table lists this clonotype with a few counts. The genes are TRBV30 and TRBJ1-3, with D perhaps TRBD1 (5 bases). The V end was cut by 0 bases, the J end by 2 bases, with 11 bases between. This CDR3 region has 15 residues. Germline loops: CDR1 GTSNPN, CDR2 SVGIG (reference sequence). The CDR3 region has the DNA TGTGCCTGGAGTGTACTGACAGCCGCTGGAAACACCATATATTTT. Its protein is CAWSVLTAAGNTIYF.

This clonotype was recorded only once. CDR3 DNA sequence: TGCAGTCTGGGACGGCCGGGACGTGGCTACACCTTC. This encodes CSLGRPGRGYTF. The chain links TRBV20-1 to TRBJ1-2; D possibly corresponds to TRBD1 (5 bases). Deletions cut 8 bases from V and 7 bases from J, with 17 bases between. Germline CDR1 is DFQATT and CDR2 is SNEGSKA (reference sequence). The length of the CDR3 is 12 residues.

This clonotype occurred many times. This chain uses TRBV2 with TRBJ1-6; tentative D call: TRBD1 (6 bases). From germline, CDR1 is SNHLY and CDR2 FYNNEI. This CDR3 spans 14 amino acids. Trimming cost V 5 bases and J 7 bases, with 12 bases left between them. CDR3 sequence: CASSPGVWNSPLHF. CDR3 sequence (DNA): TGTGCCAGCAGTCCAGGGGTTTGGAATTCACCCCTCCACTTT.

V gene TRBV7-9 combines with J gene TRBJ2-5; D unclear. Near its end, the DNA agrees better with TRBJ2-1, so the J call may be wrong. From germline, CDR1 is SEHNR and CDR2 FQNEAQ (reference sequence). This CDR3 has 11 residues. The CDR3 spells CASSLGIRQFF. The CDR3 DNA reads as TGTGCCAGCAGCTTAGGTATTAGGCAGTTCTTC.

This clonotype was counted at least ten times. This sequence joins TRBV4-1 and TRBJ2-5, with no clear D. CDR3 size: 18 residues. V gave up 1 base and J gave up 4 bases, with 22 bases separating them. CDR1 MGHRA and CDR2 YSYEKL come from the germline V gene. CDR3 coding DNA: TGCGCCAGCAGCCAAGTAACGGGCACAAGTAGCTCGGGAGAGACCCAGTACTTC. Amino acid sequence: CASSQVTGTSSSGETQYF.

The CDR3 sequence: CASSLRQEGTSSGANVLTF. The CDR3 nucleotides read TGTGCCAGCAGCTTGCGCCAAGAAGGGACGAGCTCTGGGGCCAACGTCCTGACTTTC. This rearrangement joins TRBV7-9 to TRBJ2-6; tentatively, D is TRBD1 or TRBD2 (5 bases each). The CDR3 runs 19 residues. Germline CDR1 and CDR2: SEHNR and FQNEAQ (reference sequence). Trimming shortened V by 3 bases and J by 0 bases, and 18 bases separated the two germline ends.

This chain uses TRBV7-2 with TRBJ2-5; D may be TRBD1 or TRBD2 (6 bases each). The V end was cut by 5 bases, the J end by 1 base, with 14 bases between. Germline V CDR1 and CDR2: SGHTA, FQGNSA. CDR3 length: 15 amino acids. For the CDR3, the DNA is TGTGCCAGCAGCGTAACGGGGGCCCTCCAAGAGACCCAGTACTTC. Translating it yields CASSVTGALQETQYF.

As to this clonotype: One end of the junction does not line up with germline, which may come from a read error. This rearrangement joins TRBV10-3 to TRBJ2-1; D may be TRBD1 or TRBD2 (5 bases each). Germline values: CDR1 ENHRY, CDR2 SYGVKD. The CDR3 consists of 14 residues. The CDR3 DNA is TGTGCCATCAGTCCGGGACCCTCCAACAATGAGCAGTTCTTC. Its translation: CAISPGPSNNEQFF.

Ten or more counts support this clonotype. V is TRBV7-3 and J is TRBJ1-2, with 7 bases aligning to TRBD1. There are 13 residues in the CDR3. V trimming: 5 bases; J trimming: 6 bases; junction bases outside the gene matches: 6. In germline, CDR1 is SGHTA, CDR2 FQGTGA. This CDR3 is CASSTRQGHGYTF. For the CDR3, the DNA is TGTGCCAGCAGCACCCGACAGGGCCATGGCTACACCTTC. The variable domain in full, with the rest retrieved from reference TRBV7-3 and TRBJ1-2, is GAGVSQTPSNKVTEKGKYVELRCDPISGHTALYWYRQSLGQGPEFLIYFQGTGAADDSGLPNDRFFAVRPEGSVSTLKIQRTERGDSAVYLCASSTRQGHGYTFGSGTRLTVV.

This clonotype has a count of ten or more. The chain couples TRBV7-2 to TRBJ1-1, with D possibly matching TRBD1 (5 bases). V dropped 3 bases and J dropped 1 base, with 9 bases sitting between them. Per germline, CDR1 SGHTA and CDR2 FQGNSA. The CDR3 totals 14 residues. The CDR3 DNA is TGTGCCAGCAGCTTCAAGACAGAGAACACTGAAGCTTTCTTT. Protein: CASSFKTENTEAFF.

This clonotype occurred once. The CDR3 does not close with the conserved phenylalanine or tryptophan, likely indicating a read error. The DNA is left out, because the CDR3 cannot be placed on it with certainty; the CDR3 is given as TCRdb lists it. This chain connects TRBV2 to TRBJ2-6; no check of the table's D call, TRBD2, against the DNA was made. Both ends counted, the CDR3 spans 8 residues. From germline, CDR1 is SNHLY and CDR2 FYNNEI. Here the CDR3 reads CASSGGSS.

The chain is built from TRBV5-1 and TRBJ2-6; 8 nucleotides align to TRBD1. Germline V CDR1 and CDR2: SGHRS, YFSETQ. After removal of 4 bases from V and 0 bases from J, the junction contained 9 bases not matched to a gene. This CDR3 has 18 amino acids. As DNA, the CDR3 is TGCGCCAGCAGCCCCGGGACAGGACCTTCCTCTGGGGCCAACGTCCTGACTTTC. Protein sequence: CASSPGTGPSSGANVLTF.

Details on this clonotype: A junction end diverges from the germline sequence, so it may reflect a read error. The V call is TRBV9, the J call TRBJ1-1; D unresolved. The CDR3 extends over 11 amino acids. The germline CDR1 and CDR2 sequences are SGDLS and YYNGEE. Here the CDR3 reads CASPMNTEAFF. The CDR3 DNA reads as TGCGCCAGCCCCATGAACACTGAAGCTTTCTTT. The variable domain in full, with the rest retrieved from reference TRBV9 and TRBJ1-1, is DSGVTQTPKHLITATGQRVTLRCSPRSGDLSVYWYQQSLDQGLQFLIQYYNGEERAKGNILERFSAQQFPDLHSELNLSSLELGDSALYFCASPMNTEAFFGQGTRLTVV.

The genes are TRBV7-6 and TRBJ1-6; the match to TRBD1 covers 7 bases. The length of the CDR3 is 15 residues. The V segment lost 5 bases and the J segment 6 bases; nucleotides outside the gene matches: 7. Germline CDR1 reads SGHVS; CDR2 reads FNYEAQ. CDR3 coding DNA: TGTGCCAGCAGCACCGGCGGACAGGCTAATTCACCCCTCCACTTT. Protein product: CASSTGGQANSPLHF.

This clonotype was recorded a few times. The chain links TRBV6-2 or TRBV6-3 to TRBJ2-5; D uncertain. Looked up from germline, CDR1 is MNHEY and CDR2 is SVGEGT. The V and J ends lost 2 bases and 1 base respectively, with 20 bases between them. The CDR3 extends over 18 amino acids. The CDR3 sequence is CASSYKGSRSPPQETQYF. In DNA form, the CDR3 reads TGTGCCAGCAGTTACAAGGGCTCAAGATCGCCCCCCCAAGAGACCCAGTACTTC.

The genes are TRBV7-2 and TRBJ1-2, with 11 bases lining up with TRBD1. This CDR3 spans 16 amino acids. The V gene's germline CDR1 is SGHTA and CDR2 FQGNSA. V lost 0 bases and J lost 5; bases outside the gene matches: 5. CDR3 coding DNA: TGTGCCAGCAGCTTAGCTCCGGGACAGGGGGTTTATGGCTACACCTTC. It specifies CASSLAPGQGVYGYTF.

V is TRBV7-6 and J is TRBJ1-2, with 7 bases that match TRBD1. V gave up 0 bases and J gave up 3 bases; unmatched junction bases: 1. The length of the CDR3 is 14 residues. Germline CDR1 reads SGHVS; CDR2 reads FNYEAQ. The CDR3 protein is CASSLAQGDYGYTF. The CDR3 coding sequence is TGTGCCAGCAGCTTAGCCCAGGGGGACTATGGCTACACCTTC.

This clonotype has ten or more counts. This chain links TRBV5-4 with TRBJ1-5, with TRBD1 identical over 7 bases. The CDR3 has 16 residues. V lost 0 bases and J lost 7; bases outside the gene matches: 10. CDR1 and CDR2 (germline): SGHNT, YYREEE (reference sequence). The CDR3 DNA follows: TGTGCCAGCAGCTTGGGACAGGGAGACCCGGGGCAGCCCCAGCATTTT. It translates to CASSLGQGDPGQPQHF.

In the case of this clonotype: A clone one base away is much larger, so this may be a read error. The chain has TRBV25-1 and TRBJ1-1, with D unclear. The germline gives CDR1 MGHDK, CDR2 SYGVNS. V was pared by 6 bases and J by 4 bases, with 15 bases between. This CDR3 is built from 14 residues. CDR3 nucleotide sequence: TGTGCCAGCAGAGACGGGGTATCCGGCACTGAAGCTTTCTTT. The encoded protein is CASRDGVSGTEAFF.